This TCR beta chain was found in a study of cytomegalovirus exposure and HLA in healthy donors. The PCR employed 60 Vbeta primers together with 13 Jbeta primers. Here immunoSEQ multiplex PCR was the method, and the copy in TCRdb shows in-frame clones only, minus some. The data show just over 150,000 clones, roughly 73% seen once. A remark on this clone: Its antigen is not identified.

After removal of 7 bases from V and 7 bases from J, the junction contained 14 bases not matched to a gene. From germline, CDR1 is SNHLY and CDR2 FYNNEI. The CDR3 consists of 15 residues. Study-level points and caveats: Donors were assumed by presence/absence analyses to have roughly uniform sequencing depth. Differences between HLA loci emerged in a later analysis of TCR association rates, with DRB1 most and HLA-C fewest. Common viral pathogens seemed, in a later analysis, to connect with several of the most significant clusters. The listing of fewer than 200 TCR beta chains classed them as cytomegalovirus-associated.

Sequenced sample: PBMCs. The receptor was derived from a woman in her twenties or thirties in good health and CMV-seronegative. V is TRBV2 and J is TRBJ2-7; 9 positions agree with TRBD1. CDR3 bases: TGTGCCAGCACCGAAGGAACAGGGGGCTTGAGGGAGCAGTACTTC. Translating gives CASTEGTGGLREQYF.